This T cell receptor (beta chain) was sequenced for a study of CD4 T cells in relation to SARS-CoV-2 and coronaviruses. Overall study results and limits: No crossreactivity against non-spike viral proteins was tested here.

Assay used: immunoSEQ multiplex PCR; TCRdb lists only in-frame clones, some missing. The repertoire consists of around 18,000 clones, with about 70% occurring once and the leading ten covering around 28%. CD4+ T cells from unexposed donors were obtained before the COVID-19 pandemic (2011-2018). After 10 to 11 days of culture, CD4+ T cells were isolated. Unexposed-donor CD4+ T cells were probed with SARS-CoV-2 S/N and four cold-coronavirus spikes, cells permitting. This clone was recorded a few times. The antigen remains undetermined. Input material: CD4+ T cells from PBMCs, cultured in vitro. The sequence was collected from a human donor in good health.

In nucleotides, the CDR3 is TGTGCCAGCAGCGCGGAGGGGGGTGGCACAGATACGCAGTATTTT. Its protein product is CASSAEGGGTDTQYF. The chain combines TRBV6-4 with TRBJ2-3; D may be TRBD1 or TRBD2 (6 bases each). Germline lookup yields CDR1 MRHNA and CDR2 SNTAGT. Trimming left V 6 bases short and J 1 base short, with 14 bases between. The CDR3 has 15 amino acids.